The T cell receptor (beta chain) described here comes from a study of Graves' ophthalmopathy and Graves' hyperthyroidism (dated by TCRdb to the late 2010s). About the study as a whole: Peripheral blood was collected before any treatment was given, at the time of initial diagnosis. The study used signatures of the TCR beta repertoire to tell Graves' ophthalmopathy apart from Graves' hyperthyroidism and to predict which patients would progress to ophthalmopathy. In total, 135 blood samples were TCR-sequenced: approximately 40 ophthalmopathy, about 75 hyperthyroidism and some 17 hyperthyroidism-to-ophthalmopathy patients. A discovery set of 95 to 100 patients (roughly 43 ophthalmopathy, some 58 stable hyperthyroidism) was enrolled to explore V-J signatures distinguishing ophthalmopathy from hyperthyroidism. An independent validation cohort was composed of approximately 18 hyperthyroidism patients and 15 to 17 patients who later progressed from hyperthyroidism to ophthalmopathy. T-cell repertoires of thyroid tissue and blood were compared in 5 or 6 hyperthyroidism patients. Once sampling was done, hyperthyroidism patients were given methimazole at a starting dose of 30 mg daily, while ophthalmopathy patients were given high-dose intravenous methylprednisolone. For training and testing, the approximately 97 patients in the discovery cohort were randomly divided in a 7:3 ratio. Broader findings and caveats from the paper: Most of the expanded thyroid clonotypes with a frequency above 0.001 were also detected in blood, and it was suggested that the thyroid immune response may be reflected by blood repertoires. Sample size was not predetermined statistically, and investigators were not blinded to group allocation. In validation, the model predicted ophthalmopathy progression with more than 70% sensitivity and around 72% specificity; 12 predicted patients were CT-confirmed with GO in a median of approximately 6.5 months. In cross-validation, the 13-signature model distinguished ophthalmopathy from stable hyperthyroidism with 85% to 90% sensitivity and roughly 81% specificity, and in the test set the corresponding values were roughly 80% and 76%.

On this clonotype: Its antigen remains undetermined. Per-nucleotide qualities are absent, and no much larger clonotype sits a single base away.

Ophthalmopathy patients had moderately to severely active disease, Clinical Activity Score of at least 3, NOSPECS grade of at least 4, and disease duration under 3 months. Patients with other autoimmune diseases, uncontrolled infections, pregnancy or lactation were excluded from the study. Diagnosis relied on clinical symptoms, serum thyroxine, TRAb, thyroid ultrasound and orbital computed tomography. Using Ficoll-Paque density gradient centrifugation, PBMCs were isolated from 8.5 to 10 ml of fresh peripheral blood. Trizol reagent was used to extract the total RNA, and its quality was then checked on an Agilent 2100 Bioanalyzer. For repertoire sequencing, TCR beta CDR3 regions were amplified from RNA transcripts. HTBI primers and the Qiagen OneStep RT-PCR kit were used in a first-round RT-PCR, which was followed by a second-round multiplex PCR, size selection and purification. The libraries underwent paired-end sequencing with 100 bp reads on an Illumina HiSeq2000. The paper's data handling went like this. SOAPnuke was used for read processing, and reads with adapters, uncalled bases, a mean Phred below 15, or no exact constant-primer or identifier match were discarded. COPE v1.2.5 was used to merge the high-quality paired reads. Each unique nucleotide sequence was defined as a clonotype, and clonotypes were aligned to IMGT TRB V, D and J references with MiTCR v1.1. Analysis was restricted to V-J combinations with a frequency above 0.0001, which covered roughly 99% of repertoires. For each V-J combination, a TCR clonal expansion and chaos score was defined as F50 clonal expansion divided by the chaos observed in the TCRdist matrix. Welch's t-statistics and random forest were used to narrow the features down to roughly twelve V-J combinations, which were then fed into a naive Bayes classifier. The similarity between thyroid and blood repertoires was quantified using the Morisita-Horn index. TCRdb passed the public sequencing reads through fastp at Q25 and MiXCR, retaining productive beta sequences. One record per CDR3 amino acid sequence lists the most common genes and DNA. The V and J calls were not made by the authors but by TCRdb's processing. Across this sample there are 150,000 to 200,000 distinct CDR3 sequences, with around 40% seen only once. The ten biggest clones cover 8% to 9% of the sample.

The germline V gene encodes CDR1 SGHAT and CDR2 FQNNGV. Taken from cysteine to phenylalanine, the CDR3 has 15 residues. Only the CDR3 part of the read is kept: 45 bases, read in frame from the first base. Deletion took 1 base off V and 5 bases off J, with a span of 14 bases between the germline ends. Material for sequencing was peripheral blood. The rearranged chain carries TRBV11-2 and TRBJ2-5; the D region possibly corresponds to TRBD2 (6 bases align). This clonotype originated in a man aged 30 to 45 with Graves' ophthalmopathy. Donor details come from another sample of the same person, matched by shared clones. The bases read TGTGCCAGCAGCTTAGTCGGGAGCTGGTCGGAGACCCAGTACTTC. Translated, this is CASSLVGSWSETQYF. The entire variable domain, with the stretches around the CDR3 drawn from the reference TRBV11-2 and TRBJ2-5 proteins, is EAGVAQSPRYKIIEKRQSVAFWCNPISGHATLYWYQQILGQGPKLLIQFQNNGVVDDSQLPKDRFSAERLKGVDSTLKIQPAKLEDSAVYLCASSLVGSWSETQYFGPGTRLLVL.